This T cell receptor (beta chain) stems from a study of blood T cell repertoires in COVID-19. On the study more broadly: COVID-19 samples from acute and convalescent phases originated in the United States, Italy and Spain.

Some clones are missing from TCRdb's copy, which holds only in-frame ones; the method was immunoSEQ multiplex PCR. The sample includes roughly 400,000 clones, 85% to 90% of them seen just once. Germline V lookup: CDR1 SGHKS, CDR2 YYEKEE (reference sequence). The ends were cut back, 0 bases at V and 5 bases at J, with 8 bases in the middle. The CDR3 length is 14 residues. The clonotype was recovered from a woman aged 25 to 39 who had recovered from COVID-19. V gene TRBV5-5 combines with J gene TRBJ2-2; D ambiguous. Sequencing was carried out using PBMCs or T cells enriched from blood (not recorded which). The CDR3 coding sequence is TGTGCCAGCAGCTTGGCGAGATTTACCGGGGAGCTGTTTTTT. It specifies CASSLARFTGELFF.